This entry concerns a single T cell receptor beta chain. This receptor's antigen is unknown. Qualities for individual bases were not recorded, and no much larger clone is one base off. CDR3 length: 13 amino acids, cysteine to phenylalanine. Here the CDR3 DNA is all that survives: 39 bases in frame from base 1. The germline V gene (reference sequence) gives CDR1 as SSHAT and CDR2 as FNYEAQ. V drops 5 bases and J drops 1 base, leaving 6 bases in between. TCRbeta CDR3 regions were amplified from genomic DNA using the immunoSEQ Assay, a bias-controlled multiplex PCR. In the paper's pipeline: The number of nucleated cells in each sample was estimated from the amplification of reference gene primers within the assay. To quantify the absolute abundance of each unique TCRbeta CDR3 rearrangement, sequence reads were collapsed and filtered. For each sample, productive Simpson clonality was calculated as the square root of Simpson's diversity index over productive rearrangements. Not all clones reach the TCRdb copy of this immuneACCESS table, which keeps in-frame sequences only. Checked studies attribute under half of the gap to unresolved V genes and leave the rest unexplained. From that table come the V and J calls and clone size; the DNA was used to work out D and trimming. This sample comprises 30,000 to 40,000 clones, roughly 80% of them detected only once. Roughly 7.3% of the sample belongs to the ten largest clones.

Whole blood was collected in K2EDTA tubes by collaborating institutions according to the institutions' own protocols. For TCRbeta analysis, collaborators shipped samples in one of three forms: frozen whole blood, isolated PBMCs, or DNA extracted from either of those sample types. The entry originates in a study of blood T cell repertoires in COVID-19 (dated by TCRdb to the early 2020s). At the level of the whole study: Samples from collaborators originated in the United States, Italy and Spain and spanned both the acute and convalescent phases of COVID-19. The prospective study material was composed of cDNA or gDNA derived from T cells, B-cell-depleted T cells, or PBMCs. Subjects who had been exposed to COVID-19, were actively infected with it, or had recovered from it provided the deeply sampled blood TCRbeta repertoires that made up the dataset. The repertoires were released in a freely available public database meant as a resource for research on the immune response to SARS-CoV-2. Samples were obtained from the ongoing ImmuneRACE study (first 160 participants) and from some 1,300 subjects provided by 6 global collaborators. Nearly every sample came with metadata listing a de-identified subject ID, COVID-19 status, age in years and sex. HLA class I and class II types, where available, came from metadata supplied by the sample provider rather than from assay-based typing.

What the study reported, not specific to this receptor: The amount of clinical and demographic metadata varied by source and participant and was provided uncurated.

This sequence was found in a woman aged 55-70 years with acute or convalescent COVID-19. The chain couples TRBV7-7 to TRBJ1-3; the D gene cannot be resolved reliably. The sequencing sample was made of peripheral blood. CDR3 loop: CASSQNSGNTIYF. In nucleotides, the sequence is TGTGCCAGCAGCCAGAATTCTGGAAACACCATATATTTT.